This T cell receptor (beta chain) stems from a study of T cell responses to AZD1222 COVID-19 vaccine listed by TCRdb under 2021. With respect to the entire study: AZD1222 recipients with second doses at about 4 weeks or about 12 weeks were pooled, because spike-specific TCR depth and breadth did not differ between schedules. A total of about 230 trial participants underwent TCR sequencing, of whom 200 to 220 received two doses of AZD1222 and about 25 received two doses of the MenACWY control vaccine. Trial participants were enrolled by age into subgroups of 18-55, 56-69 and 70-plus years, and 148, 28 and 57 TCR-sequenced participants, respectively, were included in these subgroups.

For CDR1 and CDR2, the germline V gene lists SQVTM and ANQGSEA. The CDR3 spans 13 residues, from the cysteine through the phenylalanine. Only the CDR3 part of the read is kept: 39 bases, read in frame from the first base. V and J are truncated by 6 bases and 0 bases respectively, leaving an intervening sequence of 11 bases. What the work shows at the level of the full study, not this receptor alone: Conclusions about previously exposed vaccinees were limited because only six AZD1222 recipients were SARS-CoV-2 seropositive at baseline. Most participants were white British and females outnumbered males, and the authors suggested that clonal diversity may have been underestimated. Nearly half of unique spike-specific TCRs reportedly recognized epitopes outside regions mutated in the B.1.351 and B.1.1.7 variants. Spike-specific TCR breadth and depth rose significantly after two AZD1222 doses compared with day 0 and with MenACWY recipients. Because no samples from the day 14 peak response were available, repertoires could be characterized only after the peak T cell response. In the small 56-69-year group, the increase in depth fell short of significance, most likely because of low power. The whole spike protein was spanned by vaccine-associated CD4 TCRs, and dominant responses were seen in regions 160-218 and 743-854.

In the paper's terms, the time point label means: baseline before first vaccination. Vaccinee samples were obtained from the UK trials COV001 and COV002, which included a single-blind randomized controlled phase 2/3 trial of AZD1222 (ChAdOx1 nCoV-19) in healthy adults. Trial participant PBMC samples were collected at day 0 and day 28 after the second dose for TCRbeta chain sequencing. As to this clone: The antigen it recognizes is unknown. Within one base of it there is no much larger clone, and no base qualities were kept.

The CDR3 regions of human TCRbeta chains were subjected to immunosequencing. On the study's bioinformatics: Repertoire TCRs were checked for matches against a reference library of SARS-CoV-2-specific TCRs that had been generated using the MIRA antigen-specificity platform. Breadth was defined as the fraction of unique TCRs that were SARS-CoV-2-associated, and depth was defined as the fraction of total T cells that were SARS-CoV-2-associated. Using the MIRA data, each spike-specific TCR was assigned both to the spike region to which the TCR was reactive and to a CD4 or CD8 class. Log10-transformed breadth and depth values were compared by one-way ANOVA with Sidak's multiple comparisons tests. Held by TCRdb, this immuneACCESS table contains in-frame sequences only and omits some clones. Under half of the omission traces to an unresolved V gene where checked; the cause of the rest is unknown. That table furnishes V, J and clone size, whereas the DNA furnished D and trimming. The sample contains roughly 150,000 clones, 85% to 95% of them found a single time. The biggest ten clones account for around 1.3% of the sample.

The sequencing here drew on peripheral blood, taken on day 0 of AZD1222 vaccination. This receptor was taken from an adult in good health. The chain employs TRBV29-1 and TRBJ1-1; perhaps TRBD1 is the D gene, with 5 bases matching. CDR3 reads: CSVGPGLNTEAFF. The bases are TGCAGCGTCGGCCCAGGGTTGAACACTGAAGCTTTCTTT.